This is a list of T cell receptor beta chains from one sample in a study of cytomegalovirus exposure and HLA in healthy donors. Libraries were prepared by immunoSEQ multiplex PCR; TCRdb keeps only in-frame clonotypes and omits some of them. The sample yields about 140,000 clones, around 72% seen once. The material sequenced was PBMCs. The origin of the receptors is a woman aged 35 to 49 in good health and CMV-seronegative. CDR3s include the opening cysteine and the closing phenylalanine or tryptophan. A D gene is named only where the DNA matches it firmly.

j_gene,v_gene,d_gene,CDR3aa
TRBJ1-2,TRBV28,-,CASSLSPIGYTF
TRBJ1-1,TRBV29-1,-,CSVGLRAGTEAFF
TRBJ2-3,TRBV28,-,CASSLFPGLGTDTQYF
TRBJ1-2,TRBV28,-,CASSLSGSTRYGYTF
TRBJ2-3,TRBV15,TRBD2,CATSRDVGGRDTQYF
TRBJ1-3,TRBV13,-,CASRPGQISGNTIYF
TRBJ1-4,TRBV2,-,CASRQGNEKLFF
TRBJ1-2,TRBV5-1,-,CASSLGQRDHIGGYTF
TRBJ2-3,TRBV5-1,-,CASSISGGRADTQYF
TRBJ2-1,TRBV27,TRBD1,CASSLSGTGYNEQFF
TRBJ1-5,TRBV5-8,-,CASSHSNQPQHF
TRBJ1-6,TRBV10-3,-,CAISELGLRNNSPLHF
TRBJ1-2,TRBV2,TRBD1,CASSVSGGVGYTF
TRBJ1-2,TRBV10-3,-,CAISDEEKSNYGYTF
TRBJ1-1,TRBV14,-,CASSPPGHPMNTEAFF
TRBJ2-3,TRBV5-1,TRBD2,CASSTTPGLAGTDTQYF
TRBJ1-1,TRBV7-3,-,CASSLTSMNTEAFF
TRBJ2-1,TRBV19,TRBD2,CASSIQAGGFEQFF
TRBJ1-1,TRBV2,-,CASTGEVNTEAFF
TRBJ1-1,TRBV6-6,TRBD1,CASSRGNEGAEAFF
TRBJ2-5,TRBV10-3,-,CAISAAGKETQYF
TRBJ2-2,TRBV27,TRBD1,CATLTGAGELFF
TRBJ2-1,TRBV10-1,-,CASSELGSSYNEQFF
TRBJ2-5,TRBV7-9,-,CASSSPGVRETQYF
TRBJ1-6,TRBV5-1,TRBD1,CASSLGQGAVHSPLHF
TRBJ2-1,TRBV11-2,TRBD2,CASSRTSGGPSSYNEQFF
TRBJ1-1,TRBV19,TRBD1,CASSAYPRGTGTEAFF
TRBJ1-1,TRBV6-5,TRBD1,CASSKHRGTEAFF
TRBJ2-1,TRBV9,-,CASGGGKYNEQFF
TRBJ1-1,TRBV4-3,-,CASSQKTPVTGAHTEAFF
TRBJ2-3,TRBV7-3,-,CASSQRVGTSTDTQYF
TRBJ1-5,TRBV29-1,TRBD1,CSVGRGPDQPQHF
TRBJ2-1,TRBV4-1,TRBD2,CASSPGGLAGRYEQFF
TRBJ1-2,TRBV4-1,-,CASSQFEGVDDGYTF
TRBJ2-3,TRBV5-1,TRBD2,CASSLASGGLADTQYF
TRBJ2-7,TRBV9,TRBD1,CASSVDPGQTYEQYF
TRBJ2-1,TRBV5-6,-,CASSLALAGSEQFF
TRBJ2-1,TRBV10-3,TRBD2,CAISSATSGGSISYNEQFF
TRBJ1-6,TRBV10-1,TRBD1,CASSESRTGAPLHF
TRBJ2-4,TRBV10-3,TRBD1,CAISESSGQGKNIQYF
TRBJ2-2,TRBV29-1,-,CSVRGGLGELFF
TRBJ1-2,TRBV7-2,-,CASSLDPAVKTGYTF
TRBJ2-1,TRBV7-8,TRBD2,CACRGGIGEQFF
TRBJ1-2,TRBV6-5,-,CASSYSPGDGYGYTF
TRBJ1-2,TRBV6-5,TRBD1,CASSSAGTGSYGYTF
TRBJ2-3,TRBV19,TRBD2,CASSIPGLAGTDTQYF
TRBJ2-1,TRBV6-5,-,CASSLRQFNEQFF
TRBJ1-1,TRBV10-3,-,CATTQRGTPNTEAFF
TRBJ1-5,TRBV11-2,TRBD1,CASSLDPTGGQPQHF
TRBJ1-1,TRBV27,-,CASSNYRMNTEAFF
TRBJ2-5,TRBV18,TRBD1,CASSLRQGETQYF
TRBJ1-2,TRBV11-3,-,CASSYETGWYGYTF
TRBJ2-5,TRBV18,TRBD1,CASSPRQGEAETQYF
TRBJ1-4,TRBV7-9,TRBD1,CASSLAGTANEKLFF
TRBJ1-6,TRBV5-1,-,CASSLYPPAGSNSPLHF
TRBJ2-3,TRBV7-2,TRBD2,CASSFIAGDRGDTQYF
TRBJ1-3,TRBV19,-,CASSRRISSGNTIYF
TRBJ1-2,TRBV7-2,TRBD1,CASSPNAGGGGYTF
TRBJ2-3,TRBV6-5,TRBD2,CASSTNGGDTQYF
TRBJ1-1,TRBV7-9,TRBD1,CASSPRQGGLNTEAFF